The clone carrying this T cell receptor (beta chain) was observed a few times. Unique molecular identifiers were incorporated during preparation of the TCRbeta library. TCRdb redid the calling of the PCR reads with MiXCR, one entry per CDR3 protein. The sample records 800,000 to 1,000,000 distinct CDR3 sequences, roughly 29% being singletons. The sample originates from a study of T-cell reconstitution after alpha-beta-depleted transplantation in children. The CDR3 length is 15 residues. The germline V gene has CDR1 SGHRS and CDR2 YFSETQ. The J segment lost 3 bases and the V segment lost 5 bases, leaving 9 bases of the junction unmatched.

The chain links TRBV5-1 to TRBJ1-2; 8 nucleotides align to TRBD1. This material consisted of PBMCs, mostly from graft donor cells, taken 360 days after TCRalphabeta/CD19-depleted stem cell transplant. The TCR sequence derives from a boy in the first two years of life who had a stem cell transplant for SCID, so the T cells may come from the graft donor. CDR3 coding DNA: TGCGCCAGCAGTCAAACGACAGGGGAATACTATGGCTACACCTTC. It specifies CASSQTTGEYYGYTF.